This is a list of T cell receptor beta chains from one sample in a study of post-analysis software for immune sequencing data. TCRdb re-called the PCR reads through MiXCR, storing one row per CDR3 protein. The sample records roughly 410,000 distinct CDR3 sequences, 30% to 45% being singletons. The sequenced material came from blood. Receptors originate from a girl aged 5-17 years with multiple sclerosis. Both conserved end residues are part of each CDR3. A D gene is named only where the DNA matches it firmly. Clone size is shown for a subset of rows, as once, few, many or a class of expanded clone.

clone size: NA; D gene: TRBD1; J gene: TRBJ2-7; V gene: TRBV12-3/TRBV12-4; CDR3 DNA: TGTGCCAGCAGTTCAAACTCTCCCGGGACAGGGAAGTCCTACGAGCAGTACTTC; CDR3 protein: CASSSNSPGTGKSYEQYF
clone size: NA; D gene: NA; J gene: TRBJ2-2; V gene: TRBV5-1; CDR3 DNA: TGCGCCAGCAGCCACAGGGAGATCACCGGGGAGCTGTTTTTT; CDR3 protein: CASSHREITGELFF
clone size: NA; D gene: NA; J gene: TRBJ1-2; V gene: TRBV12-3/TRBV12-4; CDR3 DNA: TGTGCCAGCAGTCGACAGTCTAACTATGGCTACACCTTC; CDR3 protein: CASSRQSNYGYTF
clone size: NA; D gene: NA; J gene: TRBJ2-5; V gene: TRBV3-1; CDR3 DNA: TGTGCCAGCAGCATCGCCGCCGGGGAGTCAGAGACCCAGTACTTC; CDR3 protein: CASSIAAGESETQYF
clone size: few; D gene: NA; J gene: TRBJ2-7; V gene: TRBV7-2; CDR3 DNA: TGTGCCAGCAGCTTTAGGTGGGAGGACGAGCAGTACTTC; CDR3 protein: CASSFRWEDEQYF
clone size: NA; D gene: NA; J gene: TRBJ2-4; V gene: TRBV30; CDR3 DNA: TGTGCCTGGAGTGTACGCGGCTTAGCCAAAAACATTCAGTACTTC; CDR3 protein: CAWSVRGLAKNIQYF
clone size: NA; D gene: TRBD1; J gene: TRBJ2-7; V gene: TRBV12-3/TRBV12-4; CDR3 DNA: TGTGCCAGCAGCTCCGGGACAGCGCCCTACGAGCAGTACTTC; CDR3 protein: CASSSGTAPYEQYF
clone size: few; D gene: NA; J gene: TRBJ1-2; V gene: TRBV12-3/TRBV12-4; CDR3 DNA: TGTGCCAGCAGTTTACATGGCTACACCTTC; CDR3 protein: CASSLHGYTF
clone size: few; D gene: NA; J gene: TRBJ2-7; V gene: TRBV29-1; CDR3 DNA: TGCAGCGTTGCTAGGACAGCCACCTCCTACGAGCAGTACTTC; CDR3 protein: CSVARTATSYEQYF
clone size: NA; D gene: NA; J gene: TRBJ2-4; V gene: TRBV20-1; CDR3 DNA: TGCAGTGCTAGAGACCGTATAGGAAGTGACATTCAGTACTTC; CDR3 protein: CSARDRIGSDIQYF
clone size: few; D gene: TRBD1; J gene: TRBJ2-7; V gene: TRBV10-3; CDR3 DNA: TGTGCCATCAGTGGTAGACAGGGCATCGACTACGAGCAGTACTTC; CDR3 protein: CAISGRQGIDYEQYF
clone size: NA; D gene: NA; J gene: TRBJ2-3; V gene: TRBV2; CDR3 DNA: TGTGCCAGCCAGACAAACACAGATACGCAGTATTTT; CDR3 protein: CASQTNTDTQYF
clone size: few; D gene: NA; J gene: TRBJ1-6; V gene: TRBV7-2; CDR3 DNA: TGTGCCAGCAGCTTTCTCCGGGGGGATAATTCACCCCTCCACTTT; CDR3 protein: CASSFLRGDNSPLHF
clone size: NA; D gene: NA; J gene: TRBJ2-1; V gene: TRBV10-3; CDR3 DNA: TGTGCCATCAGTGAGAGGGGCAAGGAGAATGAGCAGTTCTTC; CDR3 protein: CAISERGKENEQFF
clone size: NA; D gene: NA; J gene: TRBJ2-4; V gene: TRBV6-4; CDR3 DNA: TGTGCCAGCAGTGAGGGCAGGGAGCTAGCCAAAAACATTCAGTACTTC; CDR3 protein: CASSEGRELAKNIQYF
clone size: NA; D gene: NA; J gene: TRBJ1-2; V gene: TRBV20-1; CDR3 DNA: TGCGGTGCTAGAGAGGCAGGCCATGGCTCCACCTTC; CDR3 protein: CGAREAGHGSTF
clone size: NA; D gene: NA; J gene: TRBJ2-7; V gene: TRBV7-9; CDR3 DNA: TGTGCCAGCAGCTTAGTCGGGCAGGGCAGCTCCTACGAGCAGTACTTC; CDR3 protein: CASSLVGQGSSYEQYF
clone size: few; D gene: NA; J gene: TRBJ1-6; V gene: TRBV6-2/TRBV6-3; CDR3 DNA: TGTGCCAGCGGTTACGAACCGGGGATGAGAGGTTTCTCACCCCTCCACTTT; CDR3 protein: CASGYEPGMRGFSPLHF